This is a list of T cell receptor beta chains from one sample in a study of T cells in localized non-small cell lung cancer. TCRdb's copy holds only in-frame clones and misses some; the assay was immunoSEQ multiplex PCR. The sample contains around 26,000 clones, around 90% of which appear only once. This specimen consisted of peripheral blood, obtained before any cancer treatment. These receptors were taken from a woman aged 40-69 years with stage I lung adenocarcinoma. Each CDR3 is given with its conserved first and last residue.

V gene	CDR3 protein
TRBV7-8	CASSADRSQPQHF
TRBV27	CASSPGTGILGLGLNEQFF
TRBV27	CASSLLPDSNQPQHF
TRBV5-1	CASSLGHSMNTEAFF
TRBV11-2	CASSPLAGGLHTQYF
TRBV6-5	CASRAGRATNYGYTF
TRBV6-4	CASSLTSGYNEQFF
TRBV4-3	CASSQEYSNSPLHF
TRBV6-5	CASRGSMNTEAFF
TRBV18	CASSPRETQYF
TRBV5-1	CASSLLTNRADEQYF
TRBV10-3	CAISSGDNTEAFF
TRBV7-2	CASRLLPGTGIRSGNTIYF
TRBV27	CASSPTTGRVYGYTF
TRBV2	CASSEQGRGNQPQHF
TRBV7-2	CASSSDYTDTQYF